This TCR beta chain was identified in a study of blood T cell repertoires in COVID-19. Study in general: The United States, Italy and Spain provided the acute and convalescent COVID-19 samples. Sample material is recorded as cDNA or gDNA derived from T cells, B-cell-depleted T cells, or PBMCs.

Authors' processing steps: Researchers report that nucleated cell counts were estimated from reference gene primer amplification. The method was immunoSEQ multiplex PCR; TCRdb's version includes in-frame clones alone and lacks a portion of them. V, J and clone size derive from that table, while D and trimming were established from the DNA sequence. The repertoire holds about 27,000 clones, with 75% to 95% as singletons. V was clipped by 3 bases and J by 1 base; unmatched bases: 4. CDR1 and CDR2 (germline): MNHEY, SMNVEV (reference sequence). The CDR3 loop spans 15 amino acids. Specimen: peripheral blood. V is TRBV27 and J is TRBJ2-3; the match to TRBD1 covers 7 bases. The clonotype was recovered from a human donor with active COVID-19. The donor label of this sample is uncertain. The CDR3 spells CASSFGQGGTDTQYF. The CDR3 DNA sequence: TGTGCCAGCAGTTTCGGGCAGGGGGGCACAGATACGCAGTATTTT.